This T cell receptor beta chain appears in the sequencing data of a study of shared clonotypes between healthy human individuals (TCRdb year 2020). Regarding the study in general: The cohort included three men and two women between 18 and 49 years of age. To increase sequencing depth and limit assay-specific biases, different laboratories used diverse techniques to prepare libraries and sequence TCR repertoires. Per donor, leukapheresis produced somewhere between about 0.94 and 9.5 billion PBMCs. Per donor, three plates each were used for CD4 naive and CD4 memory, two for CD8 naive, and one for CD8 memory. To estimate repertoire size and how much clonotypes are shared between individuals, the study performed deep sequencing of blood TCR repertoires from five healthy adults. Study-wide conclusions, independent of this receptor: Naive subsets generally had larger estimated clonotype richness than memory subsets. Pairwise subsampling indicated that sequencing depth was expected to affect the degree of clonotype sharing among donors. Only blood was sampled, and tissue TCR repertoires likely differ from those in blood. Clonotypes shared by all four sorted-subset donors showed higher generation probabilities than non-shared clonotypes. Incomplete sequencing was indicated by rarefaction of sorted-subset datasets, despite the large sequencing depth. About 5% of naive CD4, 3% to 4% of naive CD8, approximately 2.2% of memory CD4, and around 0.42% of memory CD8 clonotypes were shared across four donors. Because the study included a small number of donors, the genetic and exposure-history diversity represented was limited.

According to the germline V gene, CDR1 reads SNHLY and CDR2 reads FYNNEI. Inclusive of the bounding cysteine and phenylalanine, the CDR3 is 15 residues long. Just CDR3 DNA is preserved here, 45 bases in frame from base 1. Trimming takes 10 bases off V and 4 bases off J; junction bases not matched to a gene: 13. TCR CDR3 regions were amplified from genomic DNA by multiplex PCR using the deep immunoSEQ assay. Extracted genomic DNA from each cell subset was spread evenly across all wells of several immunoSEQ 96-well plates, with each plate serving as a replicate. For sorted subsets, around 0.2 ug of genomic DNA, equivalent to 25,000 to 35,000 T cell genomes, went into each replicate PCR. Purified libraries were quantified with a Qubit 3.0 fluorometer, sized on a Bioanalyzer 2100, and re-quantified with the KAPA Library Quantification kit. Every immunoSEQ 96-well plate was sequenced on a dedicated single-read 150-cycle Illumina NextSeq 550 flow cell. The study's own analysis went as follows. The immunoSEQ output contained only junctional sequences without quality scores, so filtering could not match that applied to full-length reads. To assign V/J genes and CDR3, sequences were annotated using PyIR, a Python wrapper for IgBLAST v1.9, with IMGT germline references. Reads were filtered out if the reads had weak V/J assignments (E-value above 1e-6), no CDR3, stop codons, out-of-frame junctions, or ambiguous translated residues. V3J clonotypes were defined as sequences sharing the same inferred V gene, J gene, and CDR3 amino acid sequence. To compute the percentage overlap between repertoires, the number of shared unique clonotypes was divided by the size of the smaller repertoire. Richness of each repertoire was evaluated using RTK rarefaction, the Chao1 estimator, and Recon v2.1 estimates of unobserved clonotypes. For all TCRbeta clonotypes obtained by the gDNA method from several donors, generation probabilities were computed with OLGA. TCRdb holds this immuneACCESS table with in-frame rearrangements only. Some clones are missing; in checked studies, unresolved V genes explain under half, and the rest has no known cause. V and J calls and clone size are given by that table; D and trimming were obtained from the DNA. The sample table lists about 2 million clones, about 95% of them with a count of one. The ten largest clones capture 1.1% of the sample.

On this clone itself: It lacks a known antigen. Base qualities are not at hand, and no much larger clone is one base apart.

CD8 naive samples were obtained by positive selection for CCR7 among CD45RO-negative cells, yielding a CD45RA+CCR7+ population from which TemRA cells were excluded. Healthy HIV-negative adults with no recently reported acute infections or vaccinations were included as donors. Every donor was a Caucasian adult residing in Nashville, Tennessee, USA. Blood was collected by leukapheresis, and PBMCs were isolated by Ficoll-Histopaque density gradient centrifugation and then cryopreserved in liquid nitrogen vapor phase. Analytical flow cytometry was used to check the purity and quantity of each magnetically sorted T cell population. Genomic DNA was isolated from each sorted fraction and quantified by UV absorbance on a Nanodrop 2000c.

Sequenced material: naive CD8+ T cells sorted from blood. What the cell subset or site label conveys for this sample: CD45RA+CCR7+. This clonotype was sampled from a young man in good health. This chain joins TRBV2 to TRBJ2-7, and TRBD1 aligns with 10 junction nucleotides. The DNA reads TGTGCCACCCTCGATCGGGACAGGGGTTGGTACGAGCAGTACTTC. This encodes CATLDRDRGWYEQYF.